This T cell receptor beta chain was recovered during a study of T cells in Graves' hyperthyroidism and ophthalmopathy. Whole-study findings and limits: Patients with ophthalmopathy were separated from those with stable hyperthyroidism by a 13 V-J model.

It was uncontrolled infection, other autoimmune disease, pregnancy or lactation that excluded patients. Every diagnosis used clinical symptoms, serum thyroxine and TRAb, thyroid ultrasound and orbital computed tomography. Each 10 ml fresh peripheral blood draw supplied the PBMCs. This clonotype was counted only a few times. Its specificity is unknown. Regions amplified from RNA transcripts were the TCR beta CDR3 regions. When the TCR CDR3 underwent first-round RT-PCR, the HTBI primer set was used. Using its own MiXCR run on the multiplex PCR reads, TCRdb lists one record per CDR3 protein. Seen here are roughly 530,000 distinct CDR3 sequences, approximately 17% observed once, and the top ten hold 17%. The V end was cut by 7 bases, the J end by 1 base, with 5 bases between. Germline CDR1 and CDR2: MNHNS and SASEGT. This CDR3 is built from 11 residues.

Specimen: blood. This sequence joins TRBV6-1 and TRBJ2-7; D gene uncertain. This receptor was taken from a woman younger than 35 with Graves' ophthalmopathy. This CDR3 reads CASTGSYEQYF. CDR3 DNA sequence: TGTGCCAGCACCGGATCCTACGAGCAGTACTTC.